This TCR beta chain derives from a study of blood T cell repertoires in COVID-19. Trimming left V 6 bases short and J 7 bases short, with 13 bases between. CDR1 and CDR2 from the germline V gene are KGHSH and LQKENI. The CDR3 length is 13 residues. TCRdb's copy holds only in-frame clones and misses some; the assay was immunoSEQ multiplex PCR. This table holds about 60,000 clones, approximately 80% found once. This chain uses TRBV18 with TRBJ1-5; tentatively, D is TRBD1 (5 bases). Source material: peripheral blood. The sequence came from a man aged 80 or over with acute or convalescent COVID-19. CDR3 amino acids: CASSLDSIQPQHF. Here the CDR3 DNA reads TGTGCCAGCTCTCTAGACAGTATCCAGCCCCAGCATTTT.